One sample yielded the 2 T cell receptor beta chains listed below, sequenced in a study of spatial heterogeneity in lung cancer (dated by TCRdb to the late 2010s). To prepare the library, 5' RACE was applied. The instrument given in TCRdb is NextSeq 500. Starting from the raw public reads, TCRdb applied fastp trimming at Q25, assembled clones with MiXCR and retained in-frame beta chains. Rows are unified per CDR3 protein, each entry keeping the most common DNA and genes. The table for this sample lists about 82,000 distinct CDR3 sequences; around 13% of them were counted only once. The top ten clonotypes cover around 4.3% of the sample. The label giving this sample's time point can be read as: sample taken at primary tumor resection. Without any cell sorting, TCR sequencing was performed on whole RNA extracted either from tumor and nontumor lung tissue or from cryopreserved PBMC samples. This sample comprised PBMCs, obtained at surgery. The source is a male donor with early-stage non-small cell lung cancer.

This sequence joins TRBV5-4 and TRBJ1-4, with 9 bases lining up with TRBD1. There are 16 residues in the CDR3. Germline V gene data show CDR1 as SGHNT and CDR2 as YYREEE (reference sequence). The V gene end was trimmed by 3 bases and the J gene end by 8 bases; junction bases not matched to a gene: 11. The CDR3 sequence: CASSSVNRGQDEKLFF. The DNA of the CDR3 is TGTGCCAGCAGCTCTGTCAACAGGGGGCAAGACGAAAAACTGTTTTTT.

In this sample, this clonotype turned up a few times. The CDR3 region has the DNA TGTGCCTGGAGTATTTACGGAAACACCGGGGAGCTGTTTTTT. Its translation is CAWSIYGNTGELFF. The chain links TRBV30 to TRBJ2-2; D unresolved. The V gene lost 2 bases and the J gene lost 2 bases, with 9 bases spanning the gap. CDR1 and CDR2 from the germline V gene are GTSNPN and SVGIG (reference sequence). This CDR3 comprises 14 residues. Supplemented by reference TRBV30 and TRBJ2-2, the full variable domain reads SQTIHQWPATLVQPVGSPLSLECTVEGTSNPNLYWYRQAAGRGLQLLFYSVGIGQISSEVPQNLSASRPQDRQFILSSKKLLLSDSGFYLCAWSIYGNTGELFFGEGSRLTVL.